These 18 T cell receptor beta chains came from one sample sequenced in a study of blood T cell repertoires in COVID-19 (TCRdb year 2020). Library prep was done by the immunoSEQ multiplex PCR assay. What TCRdb holds here is the immuneACCESS table cut down to in-frame rearrangements. Part of the clones is not present; checked against another copy, under half of the missing clones reflect an unresolved V gene, and the others are unexplained. This sample lists a few hundred thousand clones; around 89% were detected once. In total, the top ten clones hold around 13% of the sample. Sequenced material: peripheral blood. Receptor source: a woman in her 50s with COVID-19, enrolled during active disease.

This sequence joins TRBV29-1 and TRBJ2-1; D might be TRBD1 (6 bases). Trimming cost V 5 bases and J 12 bases, with 23 bases left between them. CDR1 and CDR2 from the germline V gene are SQVTM and ANQGSEA. The CDR3 totals 14 residues. Written as DNA, the CDR3 is TGCAGCGTTCCAAGGAACAGGGATCCCGCGGTGCAGTTCTTC. This gives the protein CSVPRNRDPAVQFF.

The chain is built from TRBV19 and TRBJ2-6, with D possibly being TRBD1 (6 bases). V dropped 5 bases and J dropped 2 bases, with 10 bases sitting between them. Germline V CDR1 and CDR2: LNHDA, SQIVND (reference sequence). There are 15 residues in the CDR3. CDR3 nucleotides: TGTGCCAGTAGTTTCAGGGGAACTGGGGCCAACGTCCTGACTTTC. It is translated as CASSFRGTGANVLTF. Full variable domain (outside the CDR3, taken from reference TRBV19 and TRBJ2-6): DGGITQSPKYLFRKEGQNVTLSCEQNLNHDAMYWYRQDPGQGLRLIYYSQIVNDFQKGDIAEGYSVSREKKESFPLTVTSAQKNPTAFYLCASSFRGTGANVLTFGAGSRLTVL.

The chain combines TRBV9 with TRBJ2-2; TRBD1 aligns across 7 bases. The CDR3 is made up of 19 amino acids. The J segment lost 4 bases and the V segment lost 2 bases, leaving 17 bases of the junction unmatched. Germline V gene sequence: CDR1 SGDLS, CDR2 YYNGEE. The CDR3 reads CASSVYPGQLIGSTGELFF. Written as DNA, the CDR3 is TGTGCCAGCAGCGTTTATCCGGGACAGTTGATTGGTAGCACCGGGGAGCTGTTTTTT.

The chain is built from TRBV10-3 and TRBJ2-7; perhaps TRBD1 as D (5 bases). The CDR3 is 15 residues long. Trimming took 0 bases from V and 1 from J, leaving 10 bases between them. In germline, CDR1 is ENHRY, CDR2 SYGVKD. Here the CDR3 DNA reads TGTGCCATCAGTGAGTCGAAGGGGCTTTCCTACGAGCAGTACTTC. Translation: CAISESKGLSYEQYF.

The genes are TRBV27 and TRBJ1-6; a possible D gene is TRBD1 (6 bases). The CDR3 extends over 16 amino acids. Germline CDR1 MNHEY, CDR2 SMNVEV (reference sequence). Trimming removed 5 bases at V and 6 bases at J, with 17 bases between. CDR3 sequence reads: CASSLTGPSGNSPLHF. In DNA form, the CDR3 reads TGTGCCAGCAGTCTAACAGGGCCCTCCGGTAATTCACCCCTCCACTTT.

This chain uses TRBV5-1 with TRBJ2-2; D is unclear. CDR1 SGHRS and CDR2 YFSETQ come from the germline V gene. Trimming took 0 bases from V and 2 from J, leaving 11 bases between them. The CDR3 spans 16 residues. The chain's CDR3 is CASSLVSARNTGELFF. The DNA for the CDR3 is TGCGCCAGCAGCTTGGTCAGTGCTCGAAACACCGGGGAGCTGTTTTTT.

This chain connects TRBV30 to TRBJ1-2, with 7 bases that match TRBD1. The CDR3 covers 13 residues. The J segment lost 7 bases and the V segment lost 2 bases, leaving 7 bases of the junction unmatched. Germline values: CDR1 GTSNPN, CDR2 SVGIG (reference sequence). Written as DNA, the CDR3 is TGTGCCTGGAGTAAAGGGGGCGATGGTGGCTACACCTTC. This gives the protein CAWSKGGDGGYTF.

The chain carries TRBV3-1 (or the pseudogene TRBV3-2) and TRBJ1-5; D is undetermined. The ends were cut back, 5 bases at V and 6 bases at J, with 11 bases in the middle. Germline V gene data show CDR1 as LGHDT and CDR2 as YNNKEL (reference sequence). The CDR3 is 13 amino acids. CDR3 bases: TGTGCCAGCAGCGTTTTCCGGGGTCAGCCCCAGCATTTT. Amino acids: CASSVFRGQPQHF.

This clone has only one observation. The chain combines TRBV28 with TRBJ1-1; the match to TRBD1 covers 7 bases. V lost 8 bases, J lost 2 bases, and 5 bases stayed unmatched. The CDR3 runs 13 residues. Per the germline V gene, CDR1 is MDHEN and CDR2 is SYDVKM. The CDR3 sequence: CASGDSINTEAFF. The CDR3 DNA sequence: TGTGCCAGCGGGGACAGTATTAACACTGAAGCTTTCTTT.

This sequence joins TRBV5-1 and TRBJ1-2; the D gene is possibly TRBD1 (6 bases). From germline, CDR1 is SGHRS and CDR2 YFSETQ. Trimming left V 4 bases short and J 4 bases short, with 20 bases between. The CDR3 totals 16 residues. The CDR3 spells CASSPGGAGVTYGYTF. The CDR3 DNA reads as TGCGCCAGCAGCCCTGGGGGGGCAGGGGTAACCTATGGCTACACCTTC.

This clone has a single count. The gene calls are TRBV11-3 and TRBJ2-2; TRBD1 agrees at 7 bases. The CDR3 consists of 14 residues. V was clipped by 5 bases and J by 5 bases; unmatched bases: 5. Germline-derived CDR1 and CDR2 are SGHNT and YENEEA. CDR3 DNA sequence: TGTGCCAGCAGCCCCTCGGACAGGACCGGGGAGCTGTTTTTT. Amino acid sequence: CASSPSDRTGELFF.

In its sample, this clone was seen once. The gene calls are TRBV6-5 and TRBJ1-2; D perhaps matches TRBD1 (5 bases). This CDR3 contains 15 residues. The V gene's germline CDR1 is MNHEY and CDR2 SVGAGI. Trimming stripped 0 bases from V and 4 bases from J, with 12 bases between. CDR3 in DNA: TGTGCCAGCAGTTACTCGCGGGGCGCCGGCTATGGCTACACCTTC. Its translation is CASSYSRGAGYGYTF.

About this clone: Other DNA sequences in the sample encode the same CDR3. V is TRBV11-3 and J is TRBJ1-1; D is unclear. The CDR3 sequence is 13 residues long. Germline V gives CDR1 SGHNT, CDR2 YENEEA. Trimming took 1 base from V and 1 from J, leaving 4 bases between them. CDR3 in DNA: TGTGCCAGCAGCTTAGGCGGGAACACTGAAGCTTTCTTT. Translating gives CASSLGGNTEAFF.

The chain carries TRBV2 and TRBJ2-4, with a tentative D call TRBD2 (7 bases). The V and J ends lost 5 bases and 9 bases respectively, with 20 bases between them. Germline V gene sequence: CDR1 SNHLY, CDR2 FYNNEI. This CDR3 spans 15 amino acids. The CDR3 sequence is CASSPIRGATSIQYF. CDR3 DNA sequence: TGTGCCAGCAGTCCTATACGGGGGGCCACTTCCATTCAGTACTTC.

The rearrangement uses TRBV6-1 and TRBJ2-3, with D perhaps TRBD1 (6 bases). Trimming took off 1 base at V and 4 bases at J, with 9 bases between the two ends. Per germline, CDR1 MNHNS and CDR2 SASEGT. This CDR3 has 14 residues. CDR3 loop: CASSEDRAADTQYF. Here the CDR3 DNA reads TGTGCCAGCAGTGAAGACAGGGCAGCAGATACGCAGTATTTT.

This clone was seen a handful of times. J is TRBJ2-5 and V is TRBV2, with D unresolved. The CDR3 contains 11 residues. The V and J ends lost 8 bases and 3 bases respectively, with 7 bases between them. Per the germline V gene, CDR1 is SNHLY and CDR2 is FYNNEI. The CDR3 sequence: CASRQEETQYF. The CDR3 bases are TGTGCCAGCCGGCAGGAAGAGACCCAGTACTTC.

The rearrangement joins TRBV7-3 to TRBJ2-2, with 9 positions matching TRBD2. The CDR3 runs to 14 residues. J lost 9 bases, V lost 4 bases, and 6 bases had no gene match. Germline values: CDR1 SGHTA, CDR2 FQGTGA. CDR3 in amino acids: CASSSQRGARELFF. CDR3 sequence (DNA): TGTGCCAGCAGCTCCCAGCGGGGGGCTAGGGAGCTGTTTTTT.

This clone was counted between two and nine times. The chain combines TRBV5-4 with TRBJ1-1, with D possibly TRBD1 on 6 matching bases. The CDR3 is 14 residues long. The V end lost 3 bases, the J end lost 3 bases, and 12 bases lay between the germline ends. Germline assignment: CDR1 SGHNT and CDR2 YYREEE (reference sequence). The CDR3 nucleotides are TGTGCCAGCAGCTCGGACAGATACTACACTGAAGCTTTCTTT. Protein sequence: CASSSDRYYTEAFF.